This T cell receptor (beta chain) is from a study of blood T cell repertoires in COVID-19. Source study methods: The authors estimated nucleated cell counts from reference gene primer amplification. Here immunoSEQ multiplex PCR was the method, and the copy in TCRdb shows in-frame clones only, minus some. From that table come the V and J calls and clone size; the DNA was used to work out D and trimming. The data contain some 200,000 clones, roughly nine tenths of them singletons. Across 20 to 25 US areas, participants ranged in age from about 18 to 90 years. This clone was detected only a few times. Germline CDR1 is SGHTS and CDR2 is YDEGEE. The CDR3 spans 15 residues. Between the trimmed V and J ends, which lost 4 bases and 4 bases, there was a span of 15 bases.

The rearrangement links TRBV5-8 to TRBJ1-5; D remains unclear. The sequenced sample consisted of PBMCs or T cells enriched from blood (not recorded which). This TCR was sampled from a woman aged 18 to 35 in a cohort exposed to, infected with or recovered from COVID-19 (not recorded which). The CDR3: CASSDLTLFNQPQHF. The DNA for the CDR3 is TGTGCCAGCAGCGACTTGACCCTTTTTAATCAGCCCCAGCATTTT.